Given below is one T cell receptor beta chain in context. Its antigen remains unknown. This sample was included in a study of post-analysis software for immune sequencing data. Study information: The cohort encompassed relapsing-remitting, secondary progressive and progressive-relapsing multiple sclerosis disease courses.

TCR beta cDNA libraries had unique molecular identifiers. TCRdb used MiXCR to reprocess the PCR reads, holding one entry per CDR3 protein. In the table there are some 890,000 distinct CDR3 sequences, approximately 57% of which are singletons. The V end was cut by 6 bases, the J end by 3 bases, with 15 bases between. The CDR3 sequence is 14 residues long. The germline V gene has CDR1 SGHRS and CDR2 YFSETQ. Points from the study as a whole: Controls had significantly higher normalized Chao1 diversity than multiple sclerosis patients. Batch-matched samples strongly co-clustered by F measure. The five TRBV segments detected at higher frequency in patients than in controls included TRBV5-6, TRBV5-1 and TRBV20-1.

The source of this sequence is a girl aged 5-17 years with multiple sclerosis. The sample taken for sequencing was blood. The chain combines TRBV5-1 with TRBJ1-1, with D tentatively TRBD1 (5 bases). CDR3: CASTNGGIDTEAFF. The CDR3 nucleotides are TGCGCCAGCACGAACGGGGGAATCGACACTGAAGCTTTCTTT.